The T cell receptor beta chain described here comes from a study of CD8+CD57+ T cells in acquired aplastic anemia. General study findings and limits: Significance was not reached for CD8+ Simpson's diversity between patients and controls.

About this clonotype itself: Its antigen is currently unknown.

Genomic DNA templated the TCR beta VDJ and CDR3 profiling. Each CDR3 protein gets one entry after TCRdb re-called the reads with MiXCR. The data contain about 220,000 distinct CDR3 sequences, about a third of them seen just once; the ten biggest clones take up around 1.1%. Trimming took 3 bases from V and 1 from J, leaving 18 bases between them. The CDR3 runs 17 residues. Germline CDR1 and CDR2: SGHVS and FQNEAQ. Sample: sorted CD4+, CD8+, or CD8+CD57+ T cells (not recorded which) from PBMCs. The TCR originated in a human donor in good health, serving as a control. The V gene is TRBV7-8, the J gene TRBJ1-1; D is undetermined. This CDR3 is CASSFSYYGEQNTEAFF. CDR3 coding DNA: TGTGCCAGCAGCTTCTCCTATTATGGGGAACAGAACACTGAAGCTTTCTTT.